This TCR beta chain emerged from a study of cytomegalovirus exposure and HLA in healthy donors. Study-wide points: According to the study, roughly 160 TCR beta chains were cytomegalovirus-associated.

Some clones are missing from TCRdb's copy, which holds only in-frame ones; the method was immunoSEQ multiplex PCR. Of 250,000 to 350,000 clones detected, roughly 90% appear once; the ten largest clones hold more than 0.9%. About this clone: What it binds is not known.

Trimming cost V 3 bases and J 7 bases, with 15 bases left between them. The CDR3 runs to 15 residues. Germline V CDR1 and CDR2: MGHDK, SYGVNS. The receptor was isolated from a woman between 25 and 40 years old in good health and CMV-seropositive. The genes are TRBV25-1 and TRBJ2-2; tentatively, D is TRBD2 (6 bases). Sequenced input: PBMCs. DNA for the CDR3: TGTGCCAGCAGTGATCCCTTAAGGGGAGGCGGGGAGCTGTTTTTT. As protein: CASSDPLRGGGELFF.